The rows below give T cell receptor beta chains drawn from one sample of a study of cytomegalovirus exposure and HLA in healthy donors. TCRdb's table, derived via immunoSEQ multiplex PCR, lists solely in-frame clones and lacks some. The sample lists roughly 70,000 clones, roughly four fifths occurring once. Sequences were obtained from PBMCs. The source is a young man in good health and CMV-seronegative. CDR3s include the opening cysteine and the closing phenylalanine or tryptophan. The D gene is left open where the match is weak. Rows give clone size only sometimes, using once, few, many, or a class for an expanded clone.

j_call: TRBJ2-3
v_call: TRBV10-3
clone_size: -
d_call: TRBD2
cdr3_aa: CAISVGRAQDTQYF
cdr3_nt: TGTGCCATCAGTGTGGGGAGGGCCCAAGATACGCAGTATTTT

j_call: TRBJ1-5
v_call: TRBV28
clone_size: -
d_call: TRBD1
cdr3_aa: CASNDRGDQPQHF
cdr3_nt: TGTGCCAGCAACGACAGGGGGGACCAGCCCCAGCATTTT

j_call: TRBJ1-2
v_call: TRBV28
clone_size: -
d_call: -
cdr3_aa: CASSPPRSYGYTF
cdr3_nt: TGTGCCAGCAGTCCTCCTCGTAGCTATGGCTACACCTTC

j_call: TRBJ1-5
v_call: TRBV7-2
clone_size: -
d_call: -
cdr3_aa: CASSLGPGRVQPQHF
cdr3_nt: TGTGCCAGCAGCTTAGGCCCGGGCAGGGTTCAGCCCCAGCATTTT

j_call: TRBJ2-7
v_call: TRBV5-1
clone_size: -
d_call: -
cdr3_aa: CASSLPPTGEQYF
cdr3_nt: TGCGCCAGCAGCTTGCCCCCCACAGGAGAGCAGTACTTC

j_call: TRBJ2-1
v_call: TRBV7-9
clone_size: -
d_call: TRBD2
cdr3_aa: CASSRIAGVYNEQFF
cdr3_nt: TGTGCCAGCAGCCGCATAGCGGGGGTATACAATGAGCAGTTCTTC

j_call: TRBJ1-2
v_call: TRBV30
clone_size: -
d_call: TRBD1
cdr3_aa: CASQGQIYGYTF
cdr3_nt: TGTGCCTCACAGGGACAGATCTATGGCTACACCTTC

j_call: TRBJ2-3
v_call: TRBV7-2
clone_size: -
d_call: -
cdr3_aa: CASGRLVSTDTQYF
cdr3_nt: TGTGCCAGCGGAAGGCTAGTATCCACAGATACGCAGTATTTT

j_call: TRBJ1-5
v_call: TRBV19
clone_size: -
d_call: -
cdr3_aa: CASSIQGPYSNQPQHF
cdr3_nt: TGTGCCAGTAGTATTCAGGGCCCTTATAGCAATCAGCCCCAGCATTTT

j_call: TRBJ1-6
v_call: TRBV4-3
clone_size: -
d_call: -
cdr3_aa: CASSQESLLLDSPLHF
cdr3_nt: TGCGCCAGCAGCCAAGAATCGTTACTTCTGGATTCACCCCTCCACTTT

j_call: TRBJ2-1
v_call: TRBV30
clone_size: -
d_call: TRBD2
cdr3_aa: CAWRRLAGNNNEQFF
cdr3_nt: TGTGCCTGGAGGAGACTAGCGGGGAATAACAATGAGCAGTTCTTC

j_call: TRBJ2-7
v_call: TRBV29-1
clone_size: -
d_call: TRBD1
cdr3_aa: CSVVVGGRDTYEQYF
cdr3_nt: TGCAGCGTTGTGGTAGGGGGCAGGGATACCTACGAGCAGTACTTC

j_call: TRBJ1-2
v_call: TRBV9
clone_size: -
d_call: TRBD1
cdr3_aa: CASSTLTGSYGYTF
cdr3_nt: TGTGCCAGCAGCACCCTGACAGGGAGCTATGGCTACACCTTC

j_call: TRBJ1-4
v_call: TRBV9
clone_size: -
d_call: -
cdr3_aa: CASSYSPEDEKLFF
cdr3_nt: TGTGCCAGCAGCTACTCTCCAGAGGATGAAAAACTGTTTTTT

j_call: TRBJ1-2
v_call: TRBV29-1
clone_size: -
d_call: -
cdr3_aa: CSVERTESYGYTF
cdr3_nt: TGCAGCGTTGAACGTACAGAAAGTTATGGCTACACCTTC

j_call: TRBJ2-3
v_call: TRBV4-3
clone_size: -
d_call: -
cdr3_aa: CASSREPTGSGTDTQYF
cdr3_nt: TGCGCCAGCAGCCGAGAACCCACAGGGTCGGGCACAGATACGCAGTATTTT

j_call: TRBJ2-7
v_call: TRBV5-1
clone_size: few
d_call: -
cdr3_aa: CASSLGDKPTYEQYF
cdr3_nt: TGCGCCAGCAGCCTGGGGGACAAACCCACCTACGAGCAGTACTTC

j_call: TRBJ2-6
v_call: TRBV4-2
clone_size: -
d_call: -
cdr3_aa: CAISRGGTAYSGANVLTF
cdr3_nt: TGTGCCATCAGCCGAGGAGGGACAGCTTACTCTGGGGCCAACGTCCTGACTTTC

j_call: TRBJ1-2
v_call: TRBV9
clone_size: -
d_call: -
cdr3_aa: CASGGAKDF
cdr3_nt: TGTGCCAGCGGGGGGGCAAAGGACTTC

j_call: TRBJ1-4
v_call: TRBV7-3
clone_size: -
d_call: -
cdr3_aa: CASSLRRETNEKLFF
cdr3_nt: TGTGCCAGCAGCTTAAGGCGGGAAACTAATGAAAAACTGTTTTTT

j_call: TRBJ1-3
v_call: TRBV30
clone_size: -
d_call: -
cdr3_aa: CAGTTTSGNTIYF
cdr3_nt: TGTGCCGGTACTACTACCTCTGGAAACACCATATATTTT

j_call: TRBJ2-7
v_call: TRBV6-6
clone_size: few
d_call: TRBD2
cdr3_aa: CASSPRLAGSNF
cdr3_nt: TGTGCCAGCAGTCCCCGACTAGCGGGGTCAAACTTC

j_call: TRBJ1-6
v_call: TRBV6-1
clone_size: -
d_call: -
cdr3_aa: CASSERYHPPHF
cdr3_nt: TGTGCCAGCAGTGAACGGTATCACCCTCCCCACTTT

j_call: TRBJ2-7
v_call: TRBV28
clone_size: once
d_call: TRBD2
cdr3_aa: CASSPTSGNYEQYF
cdr3_nt: TGTGCCAGCAGTCCGACTAGCGGGAACTACGAGCAGTACTTC

j_call: TRBJ2-2
v_call: TRBV19
clone_size: -
d_call: TRBD2
cdr3_aa: CATKTGGAYSGELFF
cdr3_nt: TGTGCTACCAAAACCGGGGGGGCCTACAGCGGGGAGCTGTTTTTT

j_call: TRBJ1-6
v_call: TRBV10-1
clone_size: -
d_call: TRBD1
cdr3_aa: CASREGTAPRYNSPLHF
cdr3_nt: TGCGCCAGCAGAGAGGGGACAGCTCCTCGCTATAATTCACCCCTCCACTTT

j_call: TRBJ1-5
v_call: TRBV28
clone_size: few
d_call: -
cdr3_aa: CASSLIQGNQPQHF
cdr3_nt: TGTGCCAGCAGTCTTATACAGGGTAATCAGCCCCAGCATTTT

j_call: TRBJ2-5
v_call: TRBV13
clone_size: -
d_call: TRBD1
cdr3_aa: CASSSTPGQGVSRSETQYF
cdr3_nt: TGTGCCAGCAGCTCGACACCAGGACAGGGAGTAAGTCGATCGGAGACCCAGTACTTC

j_call: TRBJ1-5
v_call: TRBV9
clone_size: -
d_call: TRBD1
cdr3_aa: CASSVGQGSNQPQHF
cdr3_nt: TGTGCCAGCAGCGTAGGACAGGGAAGCAATCAGCCCCAGCATTTT

j_call: TRBJ2-5
v_call: TRBV30
clone_size: once
d_call: TRBD2
cdr3_aa: CAWSVGGGGQETQYF
cdr3_nt: TGTGCCTGGAGTGTTGGCGGGGGGGGCCAAGAGACCCAGTACTTC

j_call: TRBJ1-1
v_call: TRBV29-1
clone_size: -
d_call: -
cdr3_aa: CSVDRGYPEAFF
cdr3_nt: TGCAGCGTTGACAGGGGATATCCTGAAGCTTTCTTT

j_call: TRBJ2-1
v_call: TRBV15
clone_size: -
d_call: TRBD2
cdr3_aa: CATSTTSGVLLSSYNEQFF
cdr3_nt: TGTGCCACCAGCACGACTAGCGGAGTGCTTCTCAGCTCCTACAATGAGCAGTTCTTC

j_call: TRBJ2-7
v_call: TRBV7-9
clone_size: -
d_call: -
cdr3_aa: CASSLVQGREQYF
cdr3_nt: TGTGCCAGCAGCTTAGTACAGGGTAGAGAGCAGTACTTC

j_call: TRBJ2-7
v_call: TRBV29-1
clone_size: -
d_call: -
cdr3_aa: CSVVAGANTYEQYF
cdr3_nt: TGCAGCGTTGTTGCGGGGGCGAATACGTACGAGCAGTACTTC

j_call: TRBJ1-2
v_call: TRBV6-5
clone_size: -
d_call: TRBD1
cdr3_aa: CASSRQGHYGYTF
cdr3_nt: TGTGCCAGCAGCCGACAGGGGCACTATGGCTACACCTTC

j_call: TRBJ2-2
v_call: TRBV6-1
clone_size: -
d_call: TRBD1
cdr3_aa: CASSRGQETGELFF
cdr3_nt: TGTGCCAGCAGTCGGGGACAGGAAACCGGGGAGCTGTTTTTT

j_call: TRBJ2-7
v_call: TRBV9
clone_size: -
d_call: -
cdr3_aa: CASSVGTAPYEQYF
cdr3_nt: TGTGCCAGCAGCGTAGGGACTGCTCCCTACGAGCAGTACTTC

j_call: TRBJ2-7
v_call: TRBV5-1
clone_size: once
d_call: TRBD2
cdr3_aa: CASSLAGLAGDHEQYF
cdr3_nt: TGCGCCAGCAGCCTCGCGGGACTAGCGGGAGACCACGAGCAGTACTTC

j_call: TRBJ1-6
v_call: TRBV5-6
clone_size: -
d_call: TRBD1
cdr3_aa: CASSYGTGADNSPLHF
cdr3_nt: TGTGCCAGCAGCTACGGGACAGGGGCCGACAATTCACCCCTCCACTTT

j_call: TRBJ1-5
v_call: TRBV6-4
clone_size: -
d_call: -
cdr3_aa: CASSEGGDSNQPQHF
cdr3_nt: TGTGCCAGCAGTGAAGGGGGAGATAGCAATCAGCCCCAGCATTTT

j_call: TRBJ1-3
v_call: TRBV5-6
clone_size: -
d_call: -
cdr3_aa: CASSLVRASGNTIYF
cdr3_nt: TGTGCCAGCAGCTTGGTCAGGGCCTCTGGAAACACCATATATTTT

j_call: TRBJ1-6
v_call: TRBV6-5
clone_size: few
d_call: TRBD1
cdr3_aa: CASRDSRYNSPLHF
cdr3_nt: TGTGCCAGTAGGGACAGCCGCTATAATTCACCCCTCCACTTT

j_call: TRBJ1-3
v_call: TRBV4-2
clone_size: -
d_call: -
cdr3_aa: CASSQDGQGGNTIYF
cdr3_nt: TGTGCCAGCAGCCAAGATGGGCAGGGAGGAAACACCATATATTTT

j_call: TRBJ2-1
v_call: TRBV20-1
clone_size: -
d_call: -
cdr3_aa: CSPSGDNEQFF
cdr3_nt: TGCAGTCCCTCCGGGGACAATGAGCAGTTCTTC

j_call: TRBJ1-1
v_call: TRBV6-5
clone_size: -
d_call: -
cdr3_aa: CASSYPAGEAFF
cdr3_nt: TGTGCCAGCAGTTACCCGGCAGGTGAAGCTTTCTTT

j_call: TRBJ2-1
v_call: TRBV19
clone_size: -
d_call: TRBD2
cdr3_aa: CATRFGGSSGGSYNEQFF
cdr3_nt: TGTGCCACTAGGTTTGGCGGGAGTTCGGGAGGGTCCTACAATGAGCAGTTCTTC

j_call: TRBJ1-5
v_call: TRBV30
clone_size: -
d_call: -
cdr3_aa: CAWSSTGDQPQHF
cdr3_nt: TGTGCCTGGAGTAGCACAGGCGATCAGCCCCAGCATTTT

j_call: TRBJ1-2
v_call: TRBV28
clone_size: -
d_call: TRBD1
cdr3_aa: CASSPGQVGVYGYTF
cdr3_nt: TGTGCCAGCAGTCCTGGACAGGTTGGGGTCTATGGCTACACCTTC

j_call: TRBJ1-1
v_call: TRBV4-1
clone_size: -
d_call: TRBD1
cdr3_aa: CASTHPTGTDTTNTEAFF
cdr3_nt: TGCGCCAGCACACATCCAACGGGGACAGATACGACGAACACTGAAGCTTTCTTT

j_call: TRBJ2-7
v_call: TRBV30
clone_size: once
d_call: TRBD1
cdr3_aa: CAWRGGTGFPYEQYF
cdr3_nt: TGTGCCTGGAGGGGGGGGACAGGGTTTCCCTACGAGCAGTACTTC

j_call: TRBJ1-3
v_call: TRBV4-3
clone_size: -
d_call: -
cdr3_aa: CASSQATSGNTIYF
cdr3_nt: TGCGCCAGCAGCCAAGCTACCTCTGGAAACACCATATATTTT

j_call: TRBJ1-2
v_call: TRBV5-6
clone_size: -
d_call: TRBD1
cdr3_aa: CASSLRTGLNTNYGYTF
cdr3_nt: TGTGCCAGCAGCTTGAGGACAGGCTTAAATACCAACTATGGCTACACCTTC

j_call: TRBJ2-7
v_call: TRBV7-3
clone_size: -
d_call: -
cdr3_aa: CASSLIVAEPYEQYF
cdr3_nt: TGTGCCAGCAGCTTAATTGTAGCGGAACCCTACGAGCAGTACTTC

j_call: TRBJ2-5
v_call: TRBV27
clone_size: -
d_call: -
cdr3_aa: CASSPRPRETQYF
cdr3_nt: TGTGCCAGCAGTCCACGACCGCGGGAGACCCAGTACTTC

j_call: TRBJ2-7
v_call: TRBV28
clone_size: -
d_call: TRBD1
cdr3_aa: CASQTGVHEQYF
cdr3_nt: TGTGCCAGCCAGACAGGGGTCCACGAGCAGTACTTC

j_call: TRBJ1-6
v_call: TRBV6-5
clone_size: -
d_call: -
cdr3_aa: CASSYRGANSPLHF
cdr3_nt: TGTGCCAGCAGTTACCGCGGAGCGAATTCACCCCTCCACTTT

j_call: TRBJ2-7
v_call: TRBV7-2
clone_size: -
d_call: -
cdr3_aa: CASSLGARGLSGPPYEQYF
cdr3_nt: TGTGCCAGCAGCTTAGGGGCAAGGGGGTTGTCGGGGCCTCCCTACGAGCAGTACTTC

j_call: TRBJ2-3
v_call: TRBV15
clone_size: -
d_call: TRBD2
cdr3_aa: CATSRDFRLAGAVRTDTQYF
cdr3_nt: TGTGCCACCAGCAGAGATTTTAGACTAGCGGGGGCCGTACGCACAGATACGCAGTATTTT